These T cell receptor beta chains were read from a single sample in a study of blood T cell repertoires in COVID-19. Only in-frame clones appear in the TCRdb table, and some are missing; sequencing was by immunoSEQ multiplex PCR. The sample yields about 300,000 clones, about nine tenths seen once. Sequencing was performed on peripheral blood. Receptor source: a woman in her twenties or thirties who had recovered from COVID-19. Both conserved end residues are part of each CDR3. The order of the fields is V gene, D gene, clone size, J gene, CDR3 DNA, CDR3 protein. A D gene is named only where the DNA matches it firmly. Some rows have no size entry. The others give once, few or many, or a class for an expanded clone.

>TRBV10-1|TRBD1|NA|TRBJ2-7
TGCGCCAGCAGTGAATCAGGACAGGTTTACTCCTACGAGCAGTACTTC
CASSESGQVYSYEQYF
>TRBV11-2|NA|NA|TRBJ2-3
TGTGCCAGCAGCTTGGTCGGGATCGCAGATACGCAGTATTTT
CASSLVGIADTQYF
>TRBV27|TRBD2|NA|TRBJ2-5
TGTGCCAGCAGCGGACTAGCGGGTCGGGAGACCCAGTACTTC
CASSGLAGRETQYF
>TRBV10-1|TRBD1|NA|TRBJ1-1
TGCGCCAGCAGTAGACAGGGTGAAGCTTTCTTT
CASSRQGEAFF
>TRBV11-3|NA|NA|TRBJ1-2
TGTGCCAGCAGCGGAGGCGGAGGATCTAACTATGGCTACACCTTC
CASSGGGGSNYGYTF
>TRBV3-1/TRBV3-2|TRBD2|NA|TRBJ2-1
TGTGCCAGCAGCCAAGGGTACCGGGGGGGGCACAATGAGCAGTTCTTC
CASSQGYRGGHNEQFF
>TRBV29-1|TRBD2|NA|TRBJ2-7
TGCAGCGCGACCCCCCGGGACGGGAGGTACGAGCAGTACTTC
CSATPRDGRYEQYF
>TRBV28|NA|NA|TRBJ1-3
TGTGCCAGCAGTTTGGGGACTGTAAGCTCTGGAAACACCATATATTTT
CASSLGTVSSGNTIYF
>TRBV7-8|TRBD1|NA|TRBJ1-5
TGTGCCAGCAGCACGGGGACAGGGGGAAGTCAGCCCCAGCATTTT
CASSTGTGGSQPQHF
>TRBV28|TRBD1|once|TRBJ1-5
TGTGCCAGCAACAGGGGTGGCAATCAGCCCCAGCATTTT
CASNRGGNQPQHF
>TRBV7-2|TRBD1|NA|TRBJ1-5
TGTGCCAGCAGCCAGACAGGGAATTCCAATCAGCCCCAGCATTTT
CASSQTGNSNQPQHF
>TRBV20-1|NA|NA|TRBJ2-3
TGCAGTGCTAGTCCCGGGGGAGTAGATACGCAGTATTTT
CSASPGGVDTQYF
>TRBV4-1|NA|NA|TRBJ2-5
TGCGCCAGCAGGTCCTACAGCCAAGAGACCCAGTACTTC
CASRSYSQETQYF
>TRBV5-4|TRBD2|NA|TRBJ2-3
TGTGCCAGCAGCTTGGCGCTAGCGGGGACCACAGATACGCAGTATTTT
CASSLALAGTTDTQYF
>TRBV2|TRBD1|NA|TRBJ1-6
TGTGCCAGCAGTGTCCACTTTCGGCAGGGACAGAATTCACCCCTCCACTTT
CASSVHFRQGQNSPLHF
>TRBV28|NA|NA|TRBJ1-1
TGTGCCAGCAGTCTCCAGACAGTTGCTGAAGCTTTCTTT
CASSLQTVAEAFF
>TRBV2|NA|NA|TRBJ1-5
TGTGCCAGCAGTGGACAGCATAGCAATCAGCCCCAGCATTTT
CASSGQHSNQPQHF
>TRBV5-6|NA|NA|TRBJ1-1
TGTGCCAGCAGCGGAACCAAAGAGGGGAACACTGAAGCTTTCTTT
CASSGTKEGNTEAFF
>TRBV5-1|TRBD1|NA|TRBJ1-4
TGCGCCAGCAGCTTGGCGTGGGGACCGGGACAGGGGAAGGAAAAACTGTTTTTT
CASSLAWGPGQGKEKLFF
>TRBV12-3/TRBV12-4|NA|NA|TRBJ1-1
TGTGCTTGCCGGCAGGGGATGAACACTGAAGCTTTCTTT
CACRQGMNTEAFF
>TRBV18|TRBD2|once|TRBJ2-3
TGTGCCAGCTCACCTGGGACTAGCGGGGTGGGCACAGATACGCAGTATTTT
CASSPGTSGVGTDTQYF
>TRBV30|NA|NA|TRBJ2-6
TGTGCCTGGAGTGTACAATTTGCAGGGTCCTCTGGGGCCAACGTCCTGACTTTC
CAWSVQFAGSSGANVLTF
>TRBV7-3|NA|NA|TRBJ1-1
TGTGCCAGCAGCTTTCGTCAGGGGATGAACACTGAAGCTTTCTTT
CASSFRQGMNTEAFF
>TRBV5-6|TRBD1|NA|TRBJ2-1
TGTGCCAGCAGCCGGACAGGGCGATTCTCCTACAATGAGCAGTTCTTC
CASSRTGRFSYNEQFF
>TRBV18|TRBD1|NA|TRBJ1-2
TGTGCCAGCTCACCGCCGGGACAGAACTATGGCTACACCTTC
CASSPPGQNYGYTF
>TRBV24-1|TRBD1|few|TRBJ1-6
TGTGCCACCAGTGATTCACGACAGGGGGGGAATTCACCCCTCCACTTT
CATSDSRQGGNSPLHF
>TRBV4-1|TRBD1|many|TRBJ1-5
TGCGCCAGCAGCCAAGTATGGTCCAGGGGGCCCAATCAGCCCCAGCATTTT
CASSQVWSRGPNQPQHF
>TRBV14|NA|NA|TRBJ1-3
TGTGCCAGCAGCCAAGAGAGGTTTTTTGGAAACACCATATATTTT
CASSQERFFGNTIYF
>TRBV18|NA|NA|TRBJ1-6
TGTGCCAGCTCACCAGGGGGCGAGTCACCCCTCCACTTT
CASSPGGESPLHF
>TRBV12-3/TRBV12-4|NA|NA|TRBJ1-1
TGTGCCAGCAGTTTACAGGGTGAAGCTTTCTTT
CASSLQGEAFF
>TRBV10-3|NA|NA|TRBJ2-7
TGTGCCATCAGTGAGTCGAGACTAGATCCCTACGAGCAGTACTTC
CAISESRLDPYEQYF
>TRBV7-9|NA|NA|TRBJ1-2
TGTGCCAGCAGCCCAAGCGAGACGGATAACTATGGCTACACCTTC
CASSPSETDNYGYTF